There are a few counts of the clone carrying this T cell receptor beta chain. Its antigen is undetermined. This record belongs to a study of beta chain features in type 1 diabetes. Regarding the study as a whole: PCR might favor shorter templates, equally in patients and controls. Individuals with type 1 diabetes displayed fewer insertions and more deletions at VDJ junctions. The naive, central memory and Treg TCRB repertoires looked more alike in patients than they did in healthy donors.

Every isolated RNA sample was fully reverse transcribed, so sequencing captured expressed TCRB transcripts. Profiled with immunoSEQ multiplex PCR; TCRdb holds only in-frame clones, not every one. Among more than 85,000 clones listed, approximately 39% were seen once. Sequenced: stem cell memory CD4+ T cells from blood. This receptor was obtained from a woman younger than 30 in good health.

CDR3 sequence (DNA): TGTGCCAGCAGCGCAGCGGACAGGGACAATGAGCAGTTCTTC. Its protein product is CASSAADRDNEQFF. The V call is TRBV7-3, the J call TRBJ2-1; TRBD1 agrees at 8 bases. The CDR3 is 14 residues long. The junction had 5 bases not matched to a gene; V was cut back by 5 bases and J by 5 bases. CDR1 is SGHTA and CDR2 is FQGTGA in the germline V gene.